The clone carrying this T cell receptor (beta chain) was detected many times. Its antigen is unknown. cDNA was made by 5'RACE with 10-nucleotide random UMIs. TCRdb ran MiXCR on the 5' RACE reads and lists one entry per CDR3 protein. The sample lists about 38,000 distinct CDR3 sequences, over 8.5% occurring once. The data belong to a study of neurological immune-mediated disorders. Study observations and caveats: None of the CDR3 amino acid sequences found in expanded clones was shared across subjects. This suggests that the TCR-beta repertoires were private in all groups.

V gave up 0 bases and J gave up 10 bases, with 13 bases separating them. Germline values: CDR1 SQVTM, CDR2 ANQGSEA. This CDR3 spans 12 amino acids. Described time point: technical triplicate 1. This receptor was identified in a man aged 60 to 69 with HTLV-1-associated myelopathy (HAM/TSP). Sequences were obtained from PBMCs. The gene calls are TRBV29-1 and TRBJ2-7; D is possibly TRBD1 (5 bases). CDR3 coding DNA: TGCAGCGTTGAAGATGTAGGGGCGATACAGTACTTC. Translating it yields CSVEDVGAIQYF.